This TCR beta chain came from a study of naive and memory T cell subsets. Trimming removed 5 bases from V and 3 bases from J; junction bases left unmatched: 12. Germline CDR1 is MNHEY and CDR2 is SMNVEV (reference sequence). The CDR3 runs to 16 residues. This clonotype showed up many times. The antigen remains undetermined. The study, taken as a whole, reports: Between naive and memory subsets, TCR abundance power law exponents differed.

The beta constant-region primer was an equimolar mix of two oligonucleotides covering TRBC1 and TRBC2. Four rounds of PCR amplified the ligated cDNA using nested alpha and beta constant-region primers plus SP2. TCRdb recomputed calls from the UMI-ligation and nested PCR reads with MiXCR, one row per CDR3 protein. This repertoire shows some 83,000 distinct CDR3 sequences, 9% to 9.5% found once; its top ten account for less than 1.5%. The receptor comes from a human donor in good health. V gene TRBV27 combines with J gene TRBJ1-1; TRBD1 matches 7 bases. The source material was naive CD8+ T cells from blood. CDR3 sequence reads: CASSNRQGRSDTEAFF. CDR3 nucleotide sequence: TGTGCCAGCAGTAACCGACAGGGAAGGTCGGACACTGAAGCTTTCTTT.